This paragraph covers one T cell receptor beta chain sequence. The antigen is unknown. Healthy donors of bone marrow made up the group. This entry belongs to a study of cytomegalovirus exposure and HLA in healthy donors. Across the study: HLA-typed donors contributed 80 million to 85 million unique TCRs, which were held in an early data release.

The CDR3 has 14 residues. V lost 7 bases and J lost 3, with 18 bases in between. CDR1 and CDR2 from the germline V gene are SQVTM and ANQGSEA. Study-level results: In an earlier analysis, about 87% or about 30%: the productive usage of most TCR beta V segments. Analysis performed later found roughly 17,000 TCR beta sequences associated with HLA alleles at 0.05 false discovery rate.

A multiplex PCR was run with 60 Vbeta primers and 13 Jbeta primers. Libraries were prepared by immunoSEQ multiplex PCR; TCRdb keeps only in-frame clonotypes and omits some of them. The data contain approximately 150,000 clones, about three quarters of them singletons. Sequenced material: PBMCs. The receptor was isolated from a middle-aged woman in good health and CMV-seropositive. V usage is TRBV29-1 and J usage is TRBJ1-1, with D perhaps TRBD1 (5 bases). The CDR3 here is CSALRVLGDTEAFF. In DNA form, the CDR3 reads TGCAGCGCCCTCCGGGTCCTAGGGGACACTGAAGCTTTCTTT.